The sequence of this T cell receptor beta chain was determined in a study of T cell responses to AZD1222 COVID-19 vaccine. Overall study findings and caveats: After the peak T cell response, and only then, were repertoires sampled. Within unmutated variant regions lay the reported targets of nearly half of spike-specific TCRs. Seropositivity was recorded at baseline in only 6 or 7 AZD1222 recipients. The study found vaccine-associated CD4 TCRs spanning spike, dominant at 160-218 and 743-854.

TCRdb's table, derived via immunoSEQ multiplex PCR, lists solely in-frame clones and lacks some. The sample includes some 200,000 clones, approximately 93% of them seen just once. With respect to this clone: Its cognate antigen is unknown.

CDR1 SGHRS and CDR2 YFSETQ come from the germline V gene. The CDR3 has 14 residues. Trimming took off 0 bases at V and 3 bases at J, with 7 bases between the two ends. This sequence was found in an adult in good health. This rearrangement joins TRBV5-1 to TRBJ1-3; D not resolved. The specimen comprised peripheral blood, sampled on day 0 of AZD1222 vaccination. CDR3: CASSLGAIGNTIYF. The DNA of the CDR3 is TGCGCCAGCAGCTTGGGGGCTATTGGAAACACCATATATTTT.